This T cell receptor (beta chain) came from a study of cytomegalovirus exposure and HLA in healthy donors (dated by TCRdb to the late 2010s). For context, the study as a whole: According to an earlier analysis of a few hundred of the donors, about 179 million T cells yielded 90 million to 130 million unique TCR beta sequences and about 280 Gb of sequence data. Roughly 300 gigabases of sequencing data and 78 million or so unique TCR sequences were included in an early release covering roughly 600 HLA-typed donors. Of the roughly 400 genotyped donors, 65% to 90% were placed in the genetic ancestry cluster associated with self-reported Caucasian donors. The study was designed to test whether signatures of past pathogen exposure could be identified by cataloging public T cell receptors. The study used immunosequencing to profile the T cell repertoires of 670 or so subjects and linked those repertoires to cytomegalovirus serostatus. A separate validation cohort of 100 to 150 different subjects was used in addition to the roughly 720-subject first cohort. High-throughput TCR immunosequencing, statistical association of individual TCRs with disease status, and machine learning were combined to predict cytomegalovirus infection status. A later analysis re-analyzed previously published TCR beta repertoires from 550 to 700 donors and added high-resolution HLA genotyping to study TCR occurrence patterns. In the later analysis, no new phenotypic data were used to find candidate immune exposures; instead, reliance was placed on TCR beta sequences and their occurrence across donors. An earlier analysis of some 500 of the donors used high-throughput TCR beta sequencing to judge whether each TCR beta V gene segment behaved as functional or pseudogenic. Alongside the repertoire data, information on donor age, sex, ethnicity and CMV serostatus was compiled. In a later genetic analysis, genome-wide SNP genotypes for about three fifths of the roughly 670 donors were used, and that subset was treated as a discovery cohort. Every repertoire in the discovery cohort had been generated on one and the same sequencing platform. HLA typing included class I and class II loci at four-digit resolution. Typing coverage differed by locus: A, B, C, DRB1 and DQB1 were typed in about 629-640 donors, DQA1 in about 510, DPA1 in around 600, and DPB1 in roughly 450. Because of strong linkage in the cohort, 5 or 6 DR-DQ haplotypes were treated as single units for association and clustering. On average, roughly 240,000 unique TCR beta nucleotide sequences were sequenced per donor among about 400 genotyped donors of the cohort, with roughly 19% of those sequences being non-productive.

The germline V gene provides CDR1 SNHLY and CDR2 FYNNEI. V loses 10 bases at its end and J loses 4 bases; junction bases beyond the gene matches: 11. The CDR3 runs 14 amino acids, cysteine and phenylalanine included. Only the CDR3 DNA is retained, 42 bases long and in frame from the first base. The library was produced with the immunoSEQ multiplex PCR assay. For the multiplex PCR, a mixture combining 60 forward primers for TCR Vbeta segments and 13 reverse primers for TCR Jbeta segments was used. The CDR3 region of rearranged TCR beta genes was amplified from genomic DNA by a multiplex PCR assay. On the Illumina HiSeq System, the amplified TCR beta libraries were sequenced as 87-base-pair reads. The paper's processing steps were these. Across the 500 to 700 repertoires, a later analysis counted tens of millions of unique TCR beta chains, about 10 million of which were shared by at least two donors. A nearest-neighbor algorithm error-corrected the raw reads and collapsed the reads into unique sequences, merging closely related sequences to remove PCR and sequencing errors. CDR3 sequences were aligned to IMGT reference sequences to assign V, D and J gene segments. For a sequence to be retained, a match of at least six nucleotides to both a V gene segment and a J gene segment was required. Rearrangements were classified as productive when the CDR3 lacked stop codons and remained in frame with V and J, and all other rearrangements were classified as non-productive. CDR3 was defined by IMGT convention, running from the second conserved V-encoded cysteine to the conserved J-encoded phenylalanine. The earlier analysis of some 550 of the donors excluded any sequence lacking an unambiguous match to a single V gene segment. In an earlier analysis of around 600 of the donors, V segments were called functional above 56.7% productive rearrangements and were called segregating when the between-donor standard deviation exceeded 5%. A statistical classification framework was developed to diagnose cytomegalovirus status using the catalog of TCR beta chain sequences. V and J gene assignment, in a later analysis, came from comparing TCR nucleotide sequences with IMGT/GENE-DB human TR gene sequences. A later analysis assigned CDR3 sequences and most-parsimonious VDJ recombination scenarios with the TCRdist pipeline. In a later analysis, each TCR beta chain was defined by its CDR3 amino acid sequence together with its V-gene family, and reads lacking a unique V-gene family were excluded. In a later analysis, fewer than 650 highly shared, low-generation-probability nucleotide sequences were removed to address suspected cross-contamination and a sequencing artifact. In a later analysis, a clonal expansion index for each public chain was calculated from normalized within-repertoire ranks of inferred template counts. Generation probabilities in a later analysis came from a VDJ recombination model fitted to out-of-frame rearrangements, and those results were checked against IGoR. A later analysis scored TCR-TCR, TCR-HLA and TCR-CMV co-occurrence with hypergeometric tests, applying a repertoire-size bias correction to TCR pairs. A later analysis estimated false discovery rates by permuting HLA or CMV assignments 20 times. In a later analysis, co-occurring TCRs were grouped using DBSCAN, with TCRdist sequence similarity added in when clustering inside HLA-allele-positive subsets. Repertoires with fewer than 30,000 or more than 120,000 public chains were left out of co-occurrence clustering, as were roughly five repertoires with anomalous nucleotide sharing. TCRdb re-hosts the immuneACCESS table, in-frame sequences only. Its copies lack some clones; in the studies checked, an unresolved V gene accounts for under half of them, and the cause for the rest is not known. The V and J calls and the clone size are those of that table, but D and trimming were determined from the DNA. Here the sample has 100,000 to 150,000 clones; 55% to 75% occur a single time. The top ten clones comprise 3% to 4.5% of the sample.

Study-wide findings and limitations: Immune exposure information for the cohort was limited to CMV serostatus. In a later analysis, around 15,000 TCR beta sequences were associated with specific HLA alleles at a false discovery rate of 0.05. An association between a missense DCLRE1C variant and V-gene and J-gene trimming of TCR beta chains was found in a later genetic analysis and replicated in an independent cohort. Linkage disequilibrium might explain the correlated functional status among segregating V segments, but an unknown experimental factor could not be ruled out. A few of the identified cytomegalovirus-associated TCR beta chains were confirmed in vitro to be specific for cytomegalovirus antigens. A further reported finding was that TCR beta sequences accurately predicted the HLA-A and HLA-B alleles for most subjects in the first cohort. In a later analysis, HLA-associated TCR beta chains showed more clonal expansion and lower generation probabilities than non-associated chains that were equally common. According to a later analysis, TCR association rates differed among HLA loci, with DRB1 alleles showing the most associated TCRs and HLA-C alleles showing the fewest. In the study, some 160 TCR beta chains were listed as associated with cytomegalovirus. The classifier was reported to diagnose cytomegalovirus status with high specificity and sensitivity in both the original cohort and the validation cohort. While some public TCRs were present in many individuals, most TCR sequences turned up only very rarely across donors. Because the 87-base-pair reads could not distinguish some IMGT-functional V segments, including TRBV6-2 and TRBV6-3, those segments were excluded. Over 15 rarely observed V segments, including chromosome 9 orphons, were excluded from the earlier analysis of a few hundred of the donors because counts were too low. Because some donors lacked HLA typing at each locus, the association tests relied only on the typed subset. The cohort was sequenced for TCR beta chains only, and without alpha or paired-chain data the features that could be detected were limited. Broadly in line with IMGT annotations, most TCR beta V segments showed up in productive rearrangements about 87% or about 30% of the time in an earlier analysis of 587 of the donors. According to a later analysis, most CMV-associated TCR beta chains appeared to be HLA-restricted, and the HLA associations seemed to be driven largely by CMV exposure. A later genetic analysis reported fewer N-insertions in productive TCRs among donors in an Asian-associated ancestry cluster than the 666-donor mean. In a later analysis, several top co-occurrence clusters were reported to appear linked to parvovirus B19, influenza, CMV and Epstein-Barr virus. A group of highly shared sequence variants was considered likely to be a technical artifact of the sequencing pipeline. The authors suggested that the approach could potentially be extended to other disease states and immunological phenotypes. Sequencing depth was assumed to be roughly uniform across donors in the presence/absence analyses, though that assumption may not hold. When HLA alleles, especially DR and DQ, strongly co-occurred, attributing TCR associations to individual alleles was difficult.

Comments on this clone: This clone's antigen is unknown. No base quality information exists; no much larger clone differs at one position.

The cohort was made up of 500 to 800 healthy bone marrow donors. At the time of sampling, every cohort member was nominally healthy, though immune exposures that went unrecorded were likely present. The donor tested CMV seronegative, placing the donor among the 350 or so seronegative members of the cohort. Each donor provided a peripheral blood sample, and peripheral blood mononuclear cells were used for TCR beta sequencing. Genomic DNA extraction from the blood cell samples was performed with the Qiagen DNeasy Blood Extraction Kit. The source material was PBMCs. The TCR was taken from a man aged 30 to 45 in good health and CMV-seronegative. The receptor chain draws on TRBV2 and TRBJ2-5; TRBD1 agrees with 8 junctional bases. The CDR3 region reads CATTIFGQGETQYF. The DNA sequence is TGTGCCACCACTATTTTCGGACAGGGAGAGACCCAGTACTTC.